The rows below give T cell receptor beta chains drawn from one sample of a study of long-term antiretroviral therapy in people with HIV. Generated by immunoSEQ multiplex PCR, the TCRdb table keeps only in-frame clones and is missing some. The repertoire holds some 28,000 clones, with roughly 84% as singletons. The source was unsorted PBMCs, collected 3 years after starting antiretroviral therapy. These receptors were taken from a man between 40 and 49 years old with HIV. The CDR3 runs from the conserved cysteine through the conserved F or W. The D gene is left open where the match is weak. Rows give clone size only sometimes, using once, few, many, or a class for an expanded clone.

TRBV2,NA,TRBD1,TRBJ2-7,TGTGCCAGTGGACAGGGTAGCTACGAGCAGTACTTC,CASGQGSYEQYF
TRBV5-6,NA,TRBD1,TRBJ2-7,TGTGCCAGCAGCTGGGGGACAGGGATTTCCTACGAGCAGTACTTC,CASSWGTGISYEQYF
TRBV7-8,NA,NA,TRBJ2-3,TGTGCCAGCAGCTCTCCCGACAGCTTCCTTAGCACAGATACGCAGTATTTT,CASSSPDSFLSTDTQYF
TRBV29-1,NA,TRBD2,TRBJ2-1,TGCAGCTCTCCGGGACTAGCGGGCTCCCAGCCGTTCTTC,CSSPGLAGSQPFF
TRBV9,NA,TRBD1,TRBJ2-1,TGTGCCAGCAGCGCTACCGGGACAGGGTTTAATGAGCAGTTCTTC,CASSATGTGFNEQFF
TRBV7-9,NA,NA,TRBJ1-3,TGTGCCAGCAGCTTGGACGGCGGCTCTGGAAACACCATATATTTT,CASSLDGGSGNTIYF
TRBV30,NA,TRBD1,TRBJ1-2,TGTGCCTGGAGTGCGGGACAGGGGAGCTATGGCTACACCTTC,CAWSAGQGSYGYTF
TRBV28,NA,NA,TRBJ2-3,TGTGCCAGCAGCCAATCCACAGATACGCAGTATTTT,CASSQSTDTQYF
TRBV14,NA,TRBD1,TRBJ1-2,TGTGCCAGCAGCCAGGACAGGAACTATGGCTACACCTTC,CASSQDRNYGYTF
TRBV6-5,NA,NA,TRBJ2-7,TGTGCCAGCAGTTACTCGATGGCTCGGGGCGTTTACGAGCAGTACTTC,CASSYSMARGVYEQYF
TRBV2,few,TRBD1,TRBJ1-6,TGTGCCATCACGATCGGGACAGGGAATTCACCCCTCCACTTT,CAITIGTGNSPLHF
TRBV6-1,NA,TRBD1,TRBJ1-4,TGTGCCAGCAGGGGGGGGACAGGGGATGAAAAACTGTTTTTT,CASRGGTGDEKLFF
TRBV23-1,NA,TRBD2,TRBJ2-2,TGCGCCAGCAGTCAATCCGGACTAGCGGGCACCGGGGAGCTGTTTTTT,CASSQSGLAGTGELFF
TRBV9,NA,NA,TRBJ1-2,TGTGCCAGCAGCGTAGGCGTGGGGCAGTTGGGCTACACCTTC,CASSVGVGQLGYTF
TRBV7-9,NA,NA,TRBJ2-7,TGTGCCAGCAGCCCACAGGTCGACTACGAGCAGTACTTC,CASSPQVDYEQYF
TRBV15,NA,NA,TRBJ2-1,TGTGCCACCAGCAGCGTCACAGGGATTTCTCCAGGGGAGCAGTTCTTC,CATSSVTGISPGEQFF
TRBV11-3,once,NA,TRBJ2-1,TGTGCCAGCAGCGGGCAAACTTACAATGAGCAGTTCTTC,CASSGQTYNEQFF
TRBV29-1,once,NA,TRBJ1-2,TGCAGCGTTCGAGAGGGGCCTAACTATGGCTACACCTTC,CSVREGPNYGYTF
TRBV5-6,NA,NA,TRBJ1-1,TGTGCCAGCAGTTCCACCGGGACCGCACCCTACACTGAAGCTTTCTTT,CASSSTGTAPYTEAFF
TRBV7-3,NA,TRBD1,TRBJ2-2,TGTGCCAGCAGTTATATAGAGACAGGGGGCCCCGGGGAGCTGTTTTTT,CASSYIETGGPGELFF
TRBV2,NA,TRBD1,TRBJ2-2,TGTGCCAGCAGTCGACAGGGGGCAGCCGGGGAGCTGTTTTTT,CASSRQGAAGELFF
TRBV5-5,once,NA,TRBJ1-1,TGTGCCAGCAGCTTGGCCGGTGTGCCGACAGTTCTGAACACTGAAGCTTTCTTT,CASSLAGVPTVLNTEAFF
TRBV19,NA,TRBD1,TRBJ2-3,TGTGCCGGCGAGGGGACAGGGGCAGATACGCAGTATTTT,CAGEGTGADTQYF
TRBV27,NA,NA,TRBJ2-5,TGTGCCAGCAGTTTATCGGGTCGGGGTAGGGGAGAGACCCAGTACTTC,CASSLSGRGRGETQYF
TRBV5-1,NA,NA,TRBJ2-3,TGCGCCAGCAGCCCGGACGAACTTTTTAGCACAGATACGCAGTATTTT,CASSPDELFSTDTQYF
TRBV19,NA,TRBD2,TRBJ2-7,TGTGCCTCATCCACCGGGACTAGCGGGTCCAACGAGCAGTACTTC,CASSTGTSGSNEQYF
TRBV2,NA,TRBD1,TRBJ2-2,TGTGCCAGCAAGCCTACAGGGGTTATCACCGGGGAGCTGTTTTTT,CASKPTGVITGELFF
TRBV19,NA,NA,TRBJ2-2,TGTGCCACCCGGGGTGGGAACACCGGGGAGCTGTTTTTT,CATRGGNTGELFF
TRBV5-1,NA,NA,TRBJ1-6,TGCGCCAGCAGCTTGGGAGGGAGCTCCTATAATTCACCCCTCCACTTT,CASSLGGSSYNSPLHF
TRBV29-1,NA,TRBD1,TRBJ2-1,TGCAGCGGCAACAGGGGTATCGGGAATGAGCAGTTCTTC,CSGNRGIGNEQFF
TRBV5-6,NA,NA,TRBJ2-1,TGTGCCAGCAGCTTGATTAGCCACAATGAGCAGTTCTTC,CASSLISHNEQFF
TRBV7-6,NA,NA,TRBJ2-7,TGTGCCAGCAGCTTAGGCGGGATCTCCTACGAGCAGTACTTC,CASSLGGISYEQYF
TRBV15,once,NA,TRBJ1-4,TGTGCCACCAGCAGAGGCCGGGATCCAACTAATGAAAAACTGTTTTTT,CATSRGRDPTNEKLFF
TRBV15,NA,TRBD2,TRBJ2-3,TGTGCCACAAGACGGGGACGAGCGGGAGGGCCCTACTCCCAGGCTAGCACAGATACGCAGTATTTT,CATRRGRAGGPYSQASTDTQYF
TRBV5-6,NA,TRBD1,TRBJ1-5,TGTGCCAGCAGCCCCTCCCGGAGGGGGCATCAGCCCCAGCATTTT,CASSPSRRGHQPQHF
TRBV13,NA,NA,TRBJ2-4,TGTGCCAGCAGCTCGCAGGATCTAGCCAAAAACATTCAGTACTTC,CASSSQDLAKNIQYF
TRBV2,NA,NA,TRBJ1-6,TGTGCCAGCTTCGGGGCGAGAAATAATTCACCCCTCCACTTT,CASFGARNNSPLHF
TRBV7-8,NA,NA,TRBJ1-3,TGTGCCAGCAGCTTAGGTGGGGGCTCTGGAAACACCATATATTTT,CASSLGGGSGNTIYF
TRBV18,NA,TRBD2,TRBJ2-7,TGTGCCAGCTCACCACCGGGACTAGCGGGAAACGAGCAGTACTTC,CASSPPGLAGNEQYF
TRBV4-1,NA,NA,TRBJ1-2,TGCGCCAGCAGCCAAACAACAGGGAAAAGGGGGTATGGCTACACCTTC,CASSQTTGKRGYGYTF
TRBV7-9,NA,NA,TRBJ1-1,TGTGCCAGCAGCTTAGTAGGGTCTTGGGGTGGCACTGAAGCTTTCTTT,CASSLVGSWGGTEAFF
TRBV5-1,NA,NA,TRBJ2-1,TGCGCCAGCAGACTAAACCAAGGGCAAGAGCAGTTCTTC,CASRLNQGQEQFF
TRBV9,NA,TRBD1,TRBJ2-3,TGTGCCAGCAGCCCCTGGACAGGGTTCACAGATACGCAGTATTTT,CASSPWTGFTDTQYF
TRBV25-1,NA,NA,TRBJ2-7,TGTGCCAGCAGTGAAGCCCTTTACGAGCAGTACTTC,CASSEALYEQYF
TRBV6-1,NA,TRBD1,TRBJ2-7,TGTGCCAGCTACTCAGGGGGCGGCGAGCAGTACTTC,CASYSGGGEQYF
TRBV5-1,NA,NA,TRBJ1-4,TGCGCCAGCAGCTTGGCCGGACAGGAAAAACTGTTTTTT,CASSLAGQEKLFF
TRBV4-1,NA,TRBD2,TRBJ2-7,TGCGCCAGCAGCCTGCAACTAGCGGGAGGGCACGAGCAGTACTTC,CASSLQLAGGHEQYF
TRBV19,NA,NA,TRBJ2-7,TGTGCCAGTAGTGCCGTAGGGGCCGTGCAGTACTTC,CASSAVGAVQYF
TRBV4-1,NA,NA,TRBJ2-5,TGCGCCAGCAGCCAGAGGGACACGGGGGCAGAGACCCAGTACTTC,CASSQRDTGAETQYF
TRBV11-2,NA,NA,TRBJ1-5,TGTGCCAGCAGCTTAGATTCCAACCAGCCCCAGCATTTT,CASSLDSNQPQHF
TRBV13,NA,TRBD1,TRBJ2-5,TGTGCCAGCAGCTTAGGCAGGGGGCATCAAGAGACCCAGTACTTC,CASSLGRGHQETQYF
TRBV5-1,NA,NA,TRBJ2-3,TGCGCCAGCAGCTTTGGGGCAGATACGCAGTATTTT,CASSFGADTQYF
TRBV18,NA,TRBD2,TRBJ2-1,TGTGCCAGCTCACATTCAAGCGGGGGGCTCGACAATGAGCAGTTCTTC,CASSHSSGGLDNEQFF
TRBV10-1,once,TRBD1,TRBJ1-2,TGCGCCAGCAGTGACGGGATTGGGCTACAGGGGTCGAACTATGGCTACACCTTC,CASSDGIGLQGSNYGYTF
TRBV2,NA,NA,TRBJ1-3,TGTGCCAGGTTCTCTGGAAACACCATATATTTT,CARFSGNTIYF